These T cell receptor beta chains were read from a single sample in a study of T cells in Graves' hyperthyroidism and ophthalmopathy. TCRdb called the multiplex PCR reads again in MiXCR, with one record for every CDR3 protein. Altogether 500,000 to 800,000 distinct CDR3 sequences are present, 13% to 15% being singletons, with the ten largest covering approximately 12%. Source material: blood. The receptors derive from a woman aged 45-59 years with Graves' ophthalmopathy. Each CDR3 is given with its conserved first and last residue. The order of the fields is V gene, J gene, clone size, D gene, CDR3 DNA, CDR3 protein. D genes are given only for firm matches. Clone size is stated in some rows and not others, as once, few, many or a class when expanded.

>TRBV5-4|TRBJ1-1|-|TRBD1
TGTGCCAGCAGCTTGAGGGGGCAGGGGAAAACTGAAGCTTTCTTT
CASSLRGQGKTEAFF
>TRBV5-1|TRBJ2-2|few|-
TGCGCCAGCAGCTTGGAACTAGCAGCAACCGGGGAGCTGTTTTTT
CASSLELAATGELFF
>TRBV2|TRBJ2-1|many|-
TGTGCCAGCAGTGAAAGTAGCGGAGACAATGAGCAGTTCTTC
CASSESSGDNEQFF
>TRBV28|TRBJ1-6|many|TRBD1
TGTGCCAGCAGTAGGGGACAGGGGAGGTCACCCCTCCACTTT
CASSRGQGRSPLHF
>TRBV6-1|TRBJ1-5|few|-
TGTGCCAGCAGTAACAGTCCAAATCAGCCCCAGCATTTT
CASSNSPNQPQHF
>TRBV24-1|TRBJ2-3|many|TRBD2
TGTGCCACCAGTGACCCAGGACTAGCGGGAGTGGCAGATACGCAGTATTTT
CATSDPGLAGVADTQYF
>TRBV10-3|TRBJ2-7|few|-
TGTGCCATCAGTGCCAGGGACCCCCGGTCGAACGAGCAGTACTTC
CAISARDPRSNEQYF
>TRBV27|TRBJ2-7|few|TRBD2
TGTGCCAGCAGTTTATCCTCCATAGCGGGAGCCCACGAGCAGTACTTC
CASSLSSIAGAHEQYF
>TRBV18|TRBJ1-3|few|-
TGTGCCAGCTCACAAACTGACAGTGGCTCTGGAAACACCATATATTTT
CASSQTDSGSGNTIYF
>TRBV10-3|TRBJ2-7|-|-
TGTGCCATCAGTGAGTCACGACAGGAGCAGTACTTC
CAISESRQEQYF
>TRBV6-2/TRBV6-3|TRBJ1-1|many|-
TGTGCCATGTCCGCGAGGGAAAACACTGAAGCTTTCTTT
CAMSARENTEAFF
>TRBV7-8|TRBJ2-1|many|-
TGTGCCAGCAGCTTTGACGGAGACAATGAGCAGTTCTTC
CASSFDGDNEQFF
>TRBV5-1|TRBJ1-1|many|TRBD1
TGCGCCAGCAGCTCCCGACAGGGACCGGGCTCTGAAGCTTTCTTT
CASSSRQGPGSEAFF
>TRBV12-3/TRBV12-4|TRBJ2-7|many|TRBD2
TGTGCCAGCAGTCCTCCGGGACTAGAGGAGCAGTACTTC
CASSPPGLEEQYF
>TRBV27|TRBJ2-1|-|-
TGTGCCAGCAGTTCCGTCCTCCAGATTAGTAATGAGCAGTTCTTC
CASSSVLQISNEQFF
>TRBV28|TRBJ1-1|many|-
TGTGCCAGCAGCTACGGACGGAACACTGAAGCTTTCTTT
CASSYGRNTEAFF
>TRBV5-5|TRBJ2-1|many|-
TGTGCCAGCAACCCCCAATCTAATGAGCAGTTCTTC
CASNPQSNEQFF
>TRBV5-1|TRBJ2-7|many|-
TGCGCCAGCAGCCCTAGTGGGAGCGAGCAGTACTTC
CASSPSGSEQYF
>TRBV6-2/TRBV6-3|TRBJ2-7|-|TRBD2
TGTGCCAGCAGTTACGACCGCCTGAAGGCGGGAGGGCCCTACGAGCAGTACTTC
CASSYDRLKAGGPYEQYF
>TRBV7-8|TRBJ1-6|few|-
TGTGCCAGCAGCTTAGTGGTTTATAATTCACCCCTCCACTTT
CASSLVVYNSPLHF
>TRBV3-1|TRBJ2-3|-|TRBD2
TGTGCCAGCAGTCAAGGTCGCACGGGAGGAGGTGATACGCAGTATTTT
CASSQGRTGGGDTQYF
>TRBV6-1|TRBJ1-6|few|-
TGTGCCACCTCCGGGACATTTGATTCACCCCTCCACTTT
CATSGTFDSPLHF
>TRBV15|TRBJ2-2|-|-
TGTGCCACCAGCCCCCGCCTGTACACCGGGGAGCTGTTTTTT
CATSPRLYTGELFF
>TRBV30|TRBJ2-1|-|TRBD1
TGTGCCTGGAGTGCCGGTCAGGGGACAGCAGGGAAGGCTTACTCCTACAATGAGCAGTTCTTC
CAWSAGQGTAGKAYSYNEQFF
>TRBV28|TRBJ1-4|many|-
TGTGCCAGCAGTTCACCAGGTCGGGACGGCAATGAAAAACTGTTTTTT
CASSSPGRDGNEKLFF
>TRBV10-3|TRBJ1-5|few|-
TGTGCCATCAGTGAGTCAGGGAGGGTCGAGCATTTT
CAISESGRVEHF
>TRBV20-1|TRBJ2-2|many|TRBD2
TGCAGTGCGGGAGCGGGGTCGAACACCGGGGAGCTGTTTTTT
CSAGAGSNTGELFF
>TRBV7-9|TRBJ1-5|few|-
TGTGCCAGCAGTTTATCCAGGTTCGATCAGCCCCAGCATTTT
CASSLSRFDQPQHF
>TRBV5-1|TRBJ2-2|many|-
TGCGCCAGCAGCCCGGACAGCCCGAACACCGGGGAGCTGTTTTTT
CASSPDSPNTGELFF
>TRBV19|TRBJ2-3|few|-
TGTGCCAGTAGTATGAAGGCAGGGAGCACAGATACGCAGTATTTT
CASSMKAGSTDTQYF
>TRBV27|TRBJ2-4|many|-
TGTGCCAGCAGTTCCCTACGAGTGGGGGGCGCAAACATTCAGTACTTC
CASSSLRVGGANIQYF
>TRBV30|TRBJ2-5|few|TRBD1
TGTGCCTGGGACGGGACAGGGCGAGAGACCCAGTACTTC
CAWDGTGRETQYF
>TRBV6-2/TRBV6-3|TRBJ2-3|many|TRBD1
TGTGCCAGCAGCTGGGACAGGGATCGGTACACAGATACGCAGTATTTT
CASSWDRDRYTDTQYF
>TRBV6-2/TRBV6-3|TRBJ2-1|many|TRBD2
TGTGCCAGCACTTACGGTCCAGGGACTAGCGGGTTCGACAATGAGCAGTTCTTC
CASTYGPGTSGFDNEQFF
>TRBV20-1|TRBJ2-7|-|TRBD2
TGCAGTGCTTCCCGAGCGGGGAGCTCCTACGAGCAGTACTTC
CSASRAGSSYEQYF
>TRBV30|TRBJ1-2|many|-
TGTGCCTGGAGCCCTTCAAGGTTTAACTATGGCTACACCTTC
CAWSPSRFNYGYTF
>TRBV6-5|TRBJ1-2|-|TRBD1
TGTGCCAGCAGTTACTCGATTGAGGGACAGAACACCTATGGCTACACCTTC
CASSYSIEGQNTYGYTF
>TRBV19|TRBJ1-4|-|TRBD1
TGTGCCAGCACCGGGACAGGGTTCGGCACTAATGAAAAACTGTTTTTT
CASTGTGFGTNEKLFF
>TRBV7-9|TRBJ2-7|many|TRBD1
TGTGCCAGCAGCAGCGGTAGGCAGGGGGTTTACGAGCAGTACTTC
CASSSGRQGVYEQYF
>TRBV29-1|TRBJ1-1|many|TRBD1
TGCAGCGTAGCCAGGGGGGCGAACACTGAAGCTTTCTTT
CSVARGANTEAFF
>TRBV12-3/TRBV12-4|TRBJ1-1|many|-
TGTGCCAGCAGCCGCGGGGGTTTGGCGAGCACTGAAGCTTTCTTT
CASSRGGLASTEAFF
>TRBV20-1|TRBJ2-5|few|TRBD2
TGCAGTGCTAGAAAAGTGGCGGGAGGTAACCAAGAGACCCAGTACTTC
CSARKVAGGNQETQYF
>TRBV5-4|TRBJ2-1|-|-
TGTGCCAGCAGCTTCGGCGGGGGCCTCTACAATGAGCAGTTCTTC
CASSFGGGLYNEQFF
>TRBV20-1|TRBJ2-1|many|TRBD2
TGCAGTGCTAGAGAACGGACTAGCGGGATCAATGAGCAGTTCTTC
CSARERTSGINEQFF
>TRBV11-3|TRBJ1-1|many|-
TGTGCCAGCAGCTTAGTCGACAGCACTGAAGCTTTCTTT
CASSLVDSTEAFF
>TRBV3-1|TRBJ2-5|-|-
TGTGCCAGCAGCCAAGATCGCGTGACCCAGTACTTC
CASSQDRVTQYF
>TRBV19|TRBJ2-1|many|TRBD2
TGTGCCAGTAGTAAGAGACTAGCGGGAGCCACCTACAATGAGCAGTTCTTC
CASSKRLAGATYNEQFF
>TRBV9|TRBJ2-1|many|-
TGTGCCAGCAGCACAAGGAATAACAATGAGCAGTTCTTC
CASSTRNNNEQFF
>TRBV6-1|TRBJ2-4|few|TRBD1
TGTGCCAGCAGTCATACTCAGGGGGACGCCATAGCCAAAAACATTCAGTACTTC
CASSHTQGDAIAKNIQYF
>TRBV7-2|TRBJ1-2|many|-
TGTGCCAGCAGCCAAGGGAGGACTTTAAACTATGGCTACACCTTC
CASSQGRTLNYGYTF